This T cell receptor beta chain came from a study of blood T cell repertoires in COVID-19. The CDR3 totals 15 residues. Germline values: CDR1 SNHLY, CDR2 FYNNEI. Trimming took 4 bases from V and 7 from J; bases not matched to a gene: 7. Per the original methods: Reference gene primer amplification gave nucleated cell count estimates. Libraries were prepared by immunoSEQ multiplex PCR; TCRdb keeps only in-frame clonotypes and omits some of them. V, J and clone size are taken as reported in that table, and D and trimming were inferred from the DNA itself. This table holds some 64,000 clones, around 77% found once.

This chain links TRBV2 with TRBJ1-5; 10 bases fit TRBD1. The source of this sequence is a man older than 75 with active or convalescent COVID-19. Material: peripheral blood. CDR3 amino acids: CASSGTGGFGQPQHF. The DNA for the CDR3 is TGTGCCAGCAGTGGGACAGGGGGTTTCGGCCAGCCCCAGCATTTT.